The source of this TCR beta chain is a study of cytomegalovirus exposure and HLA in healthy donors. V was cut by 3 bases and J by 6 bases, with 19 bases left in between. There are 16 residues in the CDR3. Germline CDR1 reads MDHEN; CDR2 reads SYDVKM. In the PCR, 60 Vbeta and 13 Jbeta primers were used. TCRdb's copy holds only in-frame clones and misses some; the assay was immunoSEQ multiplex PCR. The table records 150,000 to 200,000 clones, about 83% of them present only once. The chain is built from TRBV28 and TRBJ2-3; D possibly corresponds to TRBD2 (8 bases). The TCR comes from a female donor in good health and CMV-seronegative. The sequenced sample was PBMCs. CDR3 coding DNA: TGTGCCAGCAGTTTGGCCTCGGGAGGGGGCCTGGATACGCAGTATTTT. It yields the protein CASSLASGGGLDTQYF.